This passage covers 13 T cell receptor beta chains from one sample sequenced in a study of vaccination and CD4 T cells after COVID-19. Time point reported: late sampling 161 to 241 days after vaccination in three convalescent patients. MiXCR, run by TCRdb on the PCR reads, gives a single entry per CDR3 protein. The sample holds 25,000 to 35,000 distinct CDR3 sequences, roughly 50% seen once. The sequencing used CD4+ T cells from blood, collected about 7 months after SARS-CoV-2 vaccination. All receptors derive from a human donor who had recovered from COVID-19.

The CDR3 DNA sequence: TGCAGTGCTAGACTGGGGCGGACTAGCGGGGCCTCCTACAATGAGCAGTTCTTC. Translated, it gives CSARLGRTSGASYNEQFF. The chain employs TRBV20-1 and TRBJ2-1; TRBD2 matches at 12 bases. Losses at the gene ends were 2 bases for V and 0 bases for J; bases not matched to a gene: 8. The germline gives CDR1 DFQATT, CDR2 SNEGSKA (reference sequence). The CDR3 runs to 18 residues.

The J gene is TRBJ2-7, the V gene TRBV7-9; 9 bases line up with TRBD2. The CDR3 extends over 17 amino acids. From germline, CDR1 is SEHNR and CDR2 FQNEAQ (reference sequence). V lost 2 bases to trimming and J lost 4 bases; unmatched junction nucleotides: 12. The DNA of the CDR3 is TGTGCCAGCAGCTTACCCCCGGGCGGGAGGGCCTCGTACGAGCAGTACTTC. It encodes CASSLPPGGRASYEQYF. The full variable domain, with the rest looked up from reference TRBV7-9 and TRBJ2-7, is DTGVSQNPRHKITKRGQNVTFRCDPISEHNRLYWYRQTLGQGPEFLTYFQNEAQLEKSRLLSDRFSAERPKGSFSTLEIQRTEQGDSAMYLCASSLPPGGRASYEQYFGPGTRLTVT.

V is TRBV20-1 and J is TRBJ2-1; D possibly corresponds to TRBD2 (7 bases). From germline, CDR1 is DFQATT and CDR2 SNEGSKA (reference sequence). The CDR3 is 15 amino acids. Between the trimmed V and J ends, which lost 0 bases and 8 bases, there was a span of 17 bases. The chain's CDR3 is CSARDQVQGGDEQFF. The DNA for the CDR3 is TGCAGTGCTAGAGATCAGGTACAGGGAGGGGATGAGCAGTTCTTC.

This chain connects TRBV25-1 to TRBJ1-1, with TRBD1 matching 10 bases. Germline assignment: CDR1 MGHDK and CDR2 SYGVNS. The CDR3 contains 17 residues. V lost 4 bases to trimming and J lost 3 bases; unmatched junction nucleotides: 11. The DNA for the CDR3 is TGTGCCAGCAGTGTTGGGCCCCGACAGGGGGCGGACACTGAAGCTTTCTTT. Encoded protein: CASSVGPRQGADTEAFF.

The chain has TRBV2 and TRBJ1-2; D is ambiguous. This CDR3 has 14 residues. Germline assignment: CDR1 SNHLY and CDR2 FYNNEI. V was clipped by 2 bases and J by 6 bases, with 13 bases between them. CDR3 sequence reads: CASSEQEGRDGYTF. The CDR3 DNA is TGTGCCAGCAGTGAACAGGAGGGTAGGGATGGCTACACCTTC.

A note on this clonotype: With a much larger clone just one base away, this may be a read error. This sequence joins TRBV7-8 and TRBJ2-3; weak D call: TRBD2 (6 bases). The germline V gene encodes CDR1 SGHVS and CDR2 FQNEAQ. Trimming took off 2 bases at V and 0 bases at J, with 9 bases between the two ends. The CDR3 has 15 residues. This CDR3 is CASSLRSGSTDTQYF. The DNA for the CDR3 is TGTGCCAGCAGCTTACGAAGCGGGAGCACAGATACGCAGTATTTT.

The chain carries TRBV10-1 and TRBJ2-2, with a tentative D call TRBD2 (6 bases). Germline-derived CDR1 and CDR2 are WNHNN and SYGVQD (reference sequence). Trimming removed 2 bases at V and 3 bases at J, with 10 bases between. The CDR3 is made up of 15 amino acids. CDR3 bases: TGCGCCAGCAGTGAGGGGGCTAGCGACACCGGGGAGCTGTTTTTT. Amino acid sequence: CASSEGASDTGELFF.

The chain carries TRBV11-2 and TRBJ2-3; D possibly matches TRBD1 or TRBD2 (5 bases each). Germline V gives CDR1 SGHAT, CDR2 FQNNGV. There are 13 residues in the CDR3. V dropped 3 bases and J dropped 2 bases, with 6 bases sitting between them. The CDR3 protein is CASSLGVTDTQYF. Here the CDR3 DNA reads TGTGCCAGCAGCTTGGGGGTCACAGATACGCAGTATTTT.

The genes are TRBV7-9 and TRBJ1-5, with D uncertain. This CDR3 has 12 amino acids. Trimming removed 1 base at V and 7 bases at J, with 5 bases between. Germline loops: CDR1 SEHNR, CDR2 FQNEAQ (reference sequence). CDR3 nucleotide sequence: TGTGCCAGCAGCTTAGGGCACCAGCCCCAGCATTTT. Translation: CASSLGHQPQHF.

The sample holds a few counts of this clonotype. The chain links TRBV15 to TRBJ2-5; D is tentatively TRBD1 or TRBD2 (6 bases each). The CDR3 runs 15 residues. V was cut by 0 bases and J by 1 base, with 9 bases left in between. Looked up from germline, CDR1 is LNHNV and CDR2 is YYDKDF (reference sequence). The CDR3 protein is CATSRDGGGQETQYF. In DNA, the CDR3 is TGTGCCACCAGCAGAGATGGAGGGGGCCAAGAGACCCAGTACTTC.

This sequence joins TRBV28 and TRBJ1-5, with TRBD1 as a possible D gene (5 bases). From germline, CDR1 is MDHEN and CDR2 SYDVKM. Deletions cut 4 bases from V and 6 bases from J, with 13 bases between. The CDR3 has 14 residues. CDR3 sequence: CASSWEQEPQPQHF. CDR3 in DNA: TGTGCCAGCAGTTGGGAACAGGAACCTCAGCCCCAGCATTTT. The entire variable domain, with the rest obtained from reference TRBV28 and TRBJ1-5, is as follows: DVKVTQSSRYLVKRTGEKVFLECVQDMDHENMFWYRQDPGLGLRLIYFSYDVKMKEKGDIPEGYSVSREKKERFSLILESASTNQTSMYLCASSWEQEPQPQHFGDGTRLSIL.

This clonotype turned up a few times. The genes are TRBV15 and TRBJ2-1; D is undetermined. This CDR3 spans 16 amino acids. Looked up from germline, CDR1 is LNHNV and CDR2 is YYDKDF (reference sequence). Deletions cut 0 bases from V and 8 bases from J, with 17 bases between. CDR3 sequence reads: CATSRDARMAVDEQFF. In DNA, the CDR3 is TGTGCCACCAGCAGAGATGCTAGAATGGCCGTCGATGAGCAGTTCTTC.

This clonotype was counted between two and nine times. The chain has TRBV6-1 and TRBJ2-1, with TRBD2 matching 13 bases. V was clipped by 4 bases and J by 6 bases; unmatched bases: 3. The CDR3 has 15 residues. Germline V CDR1 and CDR2: MNHNS, SASEGT. This chain's CDR3 is CASSAGLAGANEQFF. DNA of the CDR3: TGTGCCAGCAGTGCAGGACTAGCGGGAGCCAATGAGCAGTTCTTC.